The source of this TCR beta chain is a study of human T cells and chemical hapten exposure. Germline loops: CDR1 DFQATT, CDR2 SNEGSKA (reference sequence). The J segment lost 2 bases and the V segment lost 4 bases, leaving 7 bases of the junction unmatched. The CDR3 is 15 residues long. Ten or more counts support this clonotype. Time point denoted: healthy volunteer bleed at 2 weeks. Extraction yielded total RNA from whole blood (unfractionated). TCRdb passed the RACE reads through MiXCR, listing each CDR3 protein once. The sample contains over 85,000 distinct CDR3 sequences, about 10% of which appear only once.

Material for sequencing was whole blood. The source is a female donor in good health. Some clones in this sample may be carry-over from other donors' samples. The chain joins TRBV20-1 to TRBJ2-1, with 8 positions matching TRBD2. The CDR3 is CSATQRELTYNEQFF. In DNA form, the CDR3 reads TGCAGTGCTACCCAGCGGGAGTTGACCTACAATGAGCAGTTCTTC.